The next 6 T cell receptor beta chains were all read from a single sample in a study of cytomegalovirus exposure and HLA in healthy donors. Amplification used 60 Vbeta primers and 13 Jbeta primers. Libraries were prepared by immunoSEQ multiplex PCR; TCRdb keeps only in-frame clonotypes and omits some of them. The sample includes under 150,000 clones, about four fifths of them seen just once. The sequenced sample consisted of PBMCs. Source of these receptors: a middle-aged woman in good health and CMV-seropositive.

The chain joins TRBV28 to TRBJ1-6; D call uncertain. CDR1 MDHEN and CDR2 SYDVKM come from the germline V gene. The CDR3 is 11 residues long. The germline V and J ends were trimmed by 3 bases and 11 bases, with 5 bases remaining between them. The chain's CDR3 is CASSFPAPLHF. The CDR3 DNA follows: TGTGCCAGCAGTTTTCCCGCACCCCTCCACTTT.

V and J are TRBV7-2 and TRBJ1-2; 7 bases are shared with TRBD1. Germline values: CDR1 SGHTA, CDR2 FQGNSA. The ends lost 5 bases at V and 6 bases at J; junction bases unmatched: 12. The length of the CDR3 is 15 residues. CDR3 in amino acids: CASSLNRGGEHGYTF. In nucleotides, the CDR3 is TGTGCCAGCAGCCTGAACAGGGGCGGGGAACATGGCTACACCTTC. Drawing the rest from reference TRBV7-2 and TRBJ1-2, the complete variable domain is GAGVSQSPSNKVTEKGKDVELRCDPISGHTALYWYRQSLGQGLEFLIYFQGNSAPDKSGLPSDRFSAERTGGSVSTLTIQRTQQEDSAVYLCASSLNRGGEHGYTFGSGTRLTVV.

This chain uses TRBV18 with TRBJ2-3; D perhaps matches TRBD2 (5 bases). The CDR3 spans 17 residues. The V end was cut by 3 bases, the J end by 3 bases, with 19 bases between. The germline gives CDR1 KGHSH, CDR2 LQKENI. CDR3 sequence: CASSPGRNAEATDTQYF. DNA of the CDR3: TGTGCCAGCTCACCGGGTCGGAACGCGGAGGCAACAGATACGCAGTATTTT.

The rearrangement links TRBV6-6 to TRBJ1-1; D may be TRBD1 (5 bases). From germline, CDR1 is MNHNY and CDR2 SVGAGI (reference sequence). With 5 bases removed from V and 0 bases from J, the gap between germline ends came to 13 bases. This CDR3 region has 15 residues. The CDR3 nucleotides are TGTGCCAGCAGTCACCAAGGGGCCATGAACACTGAAGCTTTCTTT. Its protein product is CASSHQGAMNTEAFF.

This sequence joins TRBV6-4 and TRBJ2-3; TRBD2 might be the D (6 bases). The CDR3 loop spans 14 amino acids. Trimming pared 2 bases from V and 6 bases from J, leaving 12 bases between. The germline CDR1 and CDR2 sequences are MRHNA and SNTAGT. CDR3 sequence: CASSDAGGIDTQYF. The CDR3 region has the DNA TGTGCCAGCAGTGACGCTGGAGGGATCGATACGCAGTATTTT.

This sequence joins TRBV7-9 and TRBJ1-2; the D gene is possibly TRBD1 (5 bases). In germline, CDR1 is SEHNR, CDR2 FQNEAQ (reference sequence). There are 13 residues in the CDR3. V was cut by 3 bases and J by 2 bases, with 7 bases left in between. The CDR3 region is CASSLEGNYGYTF. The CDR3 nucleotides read TGTGCCAGCAGCTTGGAGGGGAACTATGGCTACACCTTC.